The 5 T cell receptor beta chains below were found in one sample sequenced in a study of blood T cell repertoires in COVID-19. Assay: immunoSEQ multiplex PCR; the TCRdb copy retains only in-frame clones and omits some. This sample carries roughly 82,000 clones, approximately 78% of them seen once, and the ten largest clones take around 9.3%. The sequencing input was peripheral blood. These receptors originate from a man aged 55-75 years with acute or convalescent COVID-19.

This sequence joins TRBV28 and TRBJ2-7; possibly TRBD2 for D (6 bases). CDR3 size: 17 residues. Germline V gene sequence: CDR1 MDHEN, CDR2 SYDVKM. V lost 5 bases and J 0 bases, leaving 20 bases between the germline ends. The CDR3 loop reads CASSRGGSISTSYEQYF. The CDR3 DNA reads TGTGCCAGCAGTCGGGGAGGTTCCATCTCAACCTCCTACGAGCAGTACTTC.

The DNA for the CDR3 is TGTGCCAGCAGCCCCTCGGGGTCTTCCTACGAGCAGTACTTC. This codes for CASSPSGSSYEQYF. This sequence joins TRBV6-5 and TRBJ2-7, with a tentative D call TRBD2 (5 bases). Germline CDR1 is MNHEY and CDR2 is SVGAGI. The V end was cut by 6 bases, the J end by 1 base, with 13 bases between. The CDR3 covers 14 residues.

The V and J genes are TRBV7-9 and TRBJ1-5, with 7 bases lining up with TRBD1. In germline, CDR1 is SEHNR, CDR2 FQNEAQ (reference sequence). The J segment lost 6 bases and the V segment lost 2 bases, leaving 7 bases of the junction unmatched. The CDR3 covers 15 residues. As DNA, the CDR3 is TGTGCCAGCAGCTTAAGAGGGGGCGAGGGTCAGCCCCAGCATTTT. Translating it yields CASSLRGGEGQPQHF.

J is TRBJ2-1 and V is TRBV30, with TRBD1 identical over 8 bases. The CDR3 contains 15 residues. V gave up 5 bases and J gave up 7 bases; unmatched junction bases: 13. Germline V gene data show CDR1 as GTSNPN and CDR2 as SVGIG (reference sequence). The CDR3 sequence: CAWGSRDRTFNEQFF. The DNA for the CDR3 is TGTGCCTGGGGTTCCCGGGACAGGACGTTTAATGAGCAGTTCTTC.

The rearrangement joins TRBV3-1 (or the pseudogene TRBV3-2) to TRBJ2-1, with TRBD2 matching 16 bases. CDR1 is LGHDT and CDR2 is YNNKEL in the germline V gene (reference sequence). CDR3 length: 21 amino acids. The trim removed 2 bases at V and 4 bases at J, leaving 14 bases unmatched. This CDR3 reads CASSQKIGTSGGALRYNEQFF. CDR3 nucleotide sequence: TGTGCCAGCAGCCAAAAAATCGGGACTAGCGGGGGGGCCCTTAGATACAATGAGCAGTTCTTC.